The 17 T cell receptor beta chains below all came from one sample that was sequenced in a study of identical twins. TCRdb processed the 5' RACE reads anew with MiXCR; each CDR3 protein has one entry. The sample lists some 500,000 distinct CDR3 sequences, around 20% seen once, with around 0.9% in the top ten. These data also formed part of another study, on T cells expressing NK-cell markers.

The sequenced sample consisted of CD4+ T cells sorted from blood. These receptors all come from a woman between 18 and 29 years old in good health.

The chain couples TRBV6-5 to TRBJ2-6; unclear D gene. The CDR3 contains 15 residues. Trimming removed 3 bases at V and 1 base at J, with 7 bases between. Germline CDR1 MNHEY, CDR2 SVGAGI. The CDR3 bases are TGTGCCAGCAGTTATAAGTGGTCTGGGGCCAACGTCCTGACTTTC. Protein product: CASSYKWSGANVLTF.

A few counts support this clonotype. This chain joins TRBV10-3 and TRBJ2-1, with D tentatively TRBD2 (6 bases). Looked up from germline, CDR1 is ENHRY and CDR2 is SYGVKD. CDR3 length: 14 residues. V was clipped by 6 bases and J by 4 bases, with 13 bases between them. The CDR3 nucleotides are TGTGCCATCAGAGACGGGACTCAGTACAATGAGCAGTTCTTC. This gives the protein CAIRDGTQYNEQFF.

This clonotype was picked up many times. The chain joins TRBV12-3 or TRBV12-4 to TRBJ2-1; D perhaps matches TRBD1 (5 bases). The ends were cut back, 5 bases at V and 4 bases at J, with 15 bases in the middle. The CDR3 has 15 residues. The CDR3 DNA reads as TGTGCCAGCAGTCAGGGCCTCAGGATATACAATGAGCAGTTCTTC. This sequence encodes CASSQGLRIYNEQFF.

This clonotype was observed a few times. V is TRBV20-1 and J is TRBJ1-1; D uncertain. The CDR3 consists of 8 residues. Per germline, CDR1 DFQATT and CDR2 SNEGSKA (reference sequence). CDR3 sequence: CVPPEAFF. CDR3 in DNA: TGCGTCCCACCAGAAGCTTTCTTT.

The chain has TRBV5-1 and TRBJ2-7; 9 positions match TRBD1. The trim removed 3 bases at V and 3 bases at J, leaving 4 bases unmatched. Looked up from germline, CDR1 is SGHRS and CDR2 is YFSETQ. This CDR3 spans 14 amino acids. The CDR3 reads CASSSGTGIYEQYF. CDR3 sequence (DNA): TGCGCCAGCAGCTCCGGGACAGGGATCTACGAGCAGTACTTC.

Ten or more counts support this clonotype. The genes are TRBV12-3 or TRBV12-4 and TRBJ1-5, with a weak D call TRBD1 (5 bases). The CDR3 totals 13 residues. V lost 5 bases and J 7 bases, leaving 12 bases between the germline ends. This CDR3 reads CASSSTRGQPQHF. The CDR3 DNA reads TGTGCCAGCAGTAGTACAAGGGGACAGCCCCAGCATTTT.

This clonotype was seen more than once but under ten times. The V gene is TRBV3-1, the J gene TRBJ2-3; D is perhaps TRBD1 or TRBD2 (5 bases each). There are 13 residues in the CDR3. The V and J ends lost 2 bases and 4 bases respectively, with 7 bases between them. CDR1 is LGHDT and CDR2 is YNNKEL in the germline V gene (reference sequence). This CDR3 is CASSQRGPDTQYF. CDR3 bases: TGTGCCAGCAGCCAACGGGGACCAGATACGCAGTATTTT.

As DNA, the CDR3 is TGTGCCAGCAGCAAAGCACCGGGCCTTATGAACACTGAAGCTTTCTTT. Protein product: CASSKAPGLMNTEAFF. The chain joins TRBV21-1 to TRBJ1-1. TRBV21-1 counts as a pseudogene. The CDR3 is 16 amino acids.

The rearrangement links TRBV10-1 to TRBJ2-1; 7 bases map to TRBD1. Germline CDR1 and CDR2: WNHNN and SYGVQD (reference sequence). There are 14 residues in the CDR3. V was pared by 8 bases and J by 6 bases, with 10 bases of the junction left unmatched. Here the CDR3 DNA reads TGCGCCAGCCTATCCAACAGGGGCGTCAATGAGCAGTTCTTC. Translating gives CASLSNRGVNEQFF.

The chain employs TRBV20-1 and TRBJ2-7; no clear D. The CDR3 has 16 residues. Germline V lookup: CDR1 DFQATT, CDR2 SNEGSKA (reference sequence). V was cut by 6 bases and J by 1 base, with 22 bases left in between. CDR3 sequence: CSADHLRSRNSYEQYF. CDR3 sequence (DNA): TGCAGTGCCGACCACCTAAGGAGCAGAAATTCCTACGAGCAGTACTTC.

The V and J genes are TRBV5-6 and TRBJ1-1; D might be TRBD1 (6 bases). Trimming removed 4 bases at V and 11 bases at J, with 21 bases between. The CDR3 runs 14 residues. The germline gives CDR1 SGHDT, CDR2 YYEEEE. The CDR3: CASSGGRRIPGAFF. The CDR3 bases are TGTGCCAGCAGCGGGGGGCGCAGAATCCCAGGGGCTTTCTTT.

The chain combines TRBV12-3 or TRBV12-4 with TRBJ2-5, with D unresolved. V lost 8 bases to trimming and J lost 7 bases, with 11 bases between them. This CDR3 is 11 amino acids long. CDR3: CASQWAGTQYF. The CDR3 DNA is TGTGCCAGCCAATGGGCAGGGACCCAGTACTTC.

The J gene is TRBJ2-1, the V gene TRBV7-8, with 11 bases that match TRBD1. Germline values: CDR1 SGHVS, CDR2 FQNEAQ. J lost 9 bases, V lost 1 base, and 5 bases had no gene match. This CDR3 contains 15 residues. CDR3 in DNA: TGTGCCAGCAGCTTAGGCGGACAGGGGGCCTTTGAGCAGTTCTTC. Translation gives CASSLGGQGAFEQFF. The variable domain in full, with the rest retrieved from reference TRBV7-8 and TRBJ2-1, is GAGVSQSPRYKVAKRGQDVALRCDPISGHVSLFWYQQALGQGPEFLTYFQNEAQLDKSGLPSDRFFAERPEGSVSTLKIQRTQQEDSAVYLCASSLGGQGAFEQFFGPGTRLTVL.

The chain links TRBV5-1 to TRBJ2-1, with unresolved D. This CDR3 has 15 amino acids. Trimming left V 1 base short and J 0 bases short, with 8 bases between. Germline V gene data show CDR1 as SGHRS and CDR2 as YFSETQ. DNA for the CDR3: TGCGCCAGCAGCTTGTGGGCGGACTCCTACAATGAGCAGTTCTTC. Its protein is CASSLWADSYNEQFF. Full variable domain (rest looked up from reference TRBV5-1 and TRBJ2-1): KAGVTQTPRYLIKTRGQQVTLSCSPISGHRSVSWYQQTPGQGLQFLFEYFSETQRNKGNFPGRFSGRQFSNSRSEMNVSTLELGDSALYLCASSLWADSYNEQFFGPGTRLTVL.

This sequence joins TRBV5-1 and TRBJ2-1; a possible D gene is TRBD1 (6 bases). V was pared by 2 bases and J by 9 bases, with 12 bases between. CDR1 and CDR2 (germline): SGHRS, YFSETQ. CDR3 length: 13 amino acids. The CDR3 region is CASSFITRGEQFF. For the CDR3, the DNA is TGCGCCAGCAGCTTTATTACCAGGGGTGAGCAGTTCTTC.

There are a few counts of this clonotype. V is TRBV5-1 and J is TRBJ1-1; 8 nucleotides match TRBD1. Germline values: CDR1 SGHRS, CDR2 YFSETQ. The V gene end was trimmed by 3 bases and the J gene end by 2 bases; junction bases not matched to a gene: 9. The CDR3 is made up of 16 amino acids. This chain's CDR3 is CASSYRLGQGNTEAFF. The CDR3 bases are TGCGCCAGCAGCTATAGATTAGGACAGGGAAACACTGAAGCTTTCTTT.

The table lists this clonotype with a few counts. The CDR3 here is CAMGGPYEQYF. Written as DNA, the CDR3 is TGTGCCATGGGCGGTCCCTACGAGCAGTACTTC. This sequence joins TRBV10-3 and TRBJ2-7, with D unresolved. V lost 9 bases to trimming and J lost 2 bases, with 8 bases between them. CDR1 and CDR2 (germline): ENHRY, SYGVKD. The CDR3 spans 11 residues.